Detailed here is one T cell receptor (beta chain). These data come from a study of control samples from healthy donors and cancer patients. Here immunoSEQ multiplex PCR was the method, and the copy in TCRdb shows in-frame clones only, minus some. The sample yields 90,000 to 150,000 clones, around 89% seen once. V was shortened by 0 bases and J by 1 base, with 9 bases between the two germline ends. CDR1 is MGHRA, CDR2 YSYEKL, per germline. The CDR3 has 16 residues. Sequencing was performed on blood. V usage is TRBV4-1 and J usage is TRBJ1-4, with D perhaps TRBD1 (5 bases). The sequence derives from a man between 40 and 49 years old in good health. The CDR3 sequence is CASSQDYGGTNEKLFF. CDR3 DNA sequence: TGCGCCAGCAGCCAAGATTATGGGGGAACTAATGAAAAACTGTTTTTT.